This passage covers 24 T cell receptor beta chains from one sample sequenced in a study of cytomegalovirus exposure and HLA in healthy donors. Primers included in the PCR were 60 Vbeta and 13 Jbeta primers. Repertoires were generated with immunoSEQ multiplex PCR, while TCRdb's copy carries only in-frame clones and drops some. The sample has over 100,000 clones, less than 80% seen once; the top ten hold 6% to 8.5%. What was sequenced was PBMCs. These receptors all stem from a man aged 35 to 55 in good health and CMV-seropositive.

CDR3: CASSDQAGGFGTQYF. The CDR3 coding sequence is TGTGCCAGCAGTGATCAAGCGGGGGGGTTCGGTACGCAGTATTTT. The chain links TRBV2 to TRBJ2-3, with 10 bases fitting TRBD2. With V trimmed by 3 bases and J by 8 bases, 8 bases remained unmatched. Germline V gives CDR1 SNHLY, CDR2 FYNNEI. The CDR3 spans 15 residues.

The V call is TRBV6-5, the J call TRBJ1-3; D is perhaps TRBD1 (5 bases). Germline V gene sequence: CDR1 MNHEY, CDR2 SVGAGI. With 8 bases removed from V and 4 bases from J, the gap between germline ends came to 15 bases. The CDR3 extends over 14 amino acids. CDR3 sequence (DNA): TGTGCCAGCTTCTCGGGAGGGACCGGAAACACCATATATTTT. This translates into CASFSGGTGNTIYF.

The chain joins TRBV12-5 to TRBJ1-1, with a tentative D call TRBD1 (6 bases). CDR3 length equals 11 residues. The V end was cut by 6 bases, the J end by 10 bases, with 12 bases between. CDR1 and CDR2 (germline): LGHNT, FRNRAP. The CDR3 spells CASGKQGAAFF. CDR3 nucleotides: TGTGCTAGTGGAAAACAGGGAGCAGCTTTCTTT.

V is TRBV2 and J is TRBJ1-6; the D gene is possibly TRBD1 (5 bases). This CDR3 is built from 14 residues. CDR1 SNHLY and CDR2 FYNNEI come from the germline V gene. V gave up 3 bases and J gave up 10 bases, with 13 bases separating them. CDR3 coding DNA: TGTGCCAGCAGTGATTGGCAGGGCTGGTCACCCCTCCACTTT. It is translated as CASSDWQGWSPLHF. The full variable domain, with the rest looked up from reference TRBV2 and TRBJ1-6, is EPEVTQTPSHQVTQMGQEVILRCVPISNHLYFYWYRQILGQKVEFLVSFYNNEISEKSEIFDDQFSVERPDGSNFTLKIRSTKLEDSAMYFCASSDWQGWSPLHFGNGTRLTVT.

V is TRBV4-2 and J is TRBJ2-1; D uncertain. V dropped 0 bases and J dropped 4 bases, with 10 bases sitting between them. This CDR3 is built from 15 residues. Germline loops: CDR1 LGHNA, CDR2 YNFKEQ. The CDR3 bases are TGTGCCAGCAGCCAAGAGAGCGAGCCGTACAATGAGCAGTTCTTC. It encodes CASSQESEPYNEQFF.

V gene TRBV5-1 combines with J gene TRBJ2-3; D gene ambiguous. The germline CDR1 and CDR2 sequences are SGHRS and YFSETQ. With 1 base removed from V and 2 bases from J, the gap between germline ends came to 8 bases. The CDR3 totals 14 residues. CDR3 in amino acids: CASSLNQITDTQYF. In DNA form, the CDR3 reads TGCGCCAGCAGCTTGAATCAGATCACAGATACGCAGTATTTT. The entire variable domain, with the rest obtained from reference TRBV5-1 and TRBJ2-3, is as follows: KAGVTQTPRYLIKTRGQQVTLSCSPISGHRSVSWYQQTPGQGLQFLFEYFSETQRNKGNFPGRFSGRQFSNSRSEMNVSTLELGDSALYLCASSLNQITDTQYFGPGTRLTVL.

The chain is built from TRBV5-1 and TRBJ2-6; a possible D gene is TRBD1 (6 bases). CDR1 is SGHRS, CDR2 YFSETQ, per germline. Trimming removed 4 bases at V and 0 bases at J, with 17 bases between. The CDR3 is made up of 18 amino acids. CDR3 coding DNA: TGCGCCAGCAGCCCGTCCGAGACAGGCAGCTCTGGGGCCAACGTCCTGACTTTC. Translated, it gives CASSPSETGSSGANVLTF. Filled out from reference TRBV5-1 and TRBJ2-6, the complete variable domain reads KAGVTQTPRYLIKTRGQQVTLSCSPISGHRSVSWYQQTPGQGLQFLFEYFSETQRNKGNFPGRFSGRQFSNSRSEMNVSTLELGDSALYLCASSPSETGSSGANVLTFGAGSRLTVL.

The V and J genes are TRBV7-8 and TRBJ1-2, with TRBD1 matching over 7 bases. CDR1 and CDR2 from the germline V gene are SGHVS and FQNEAQ. This CDR3 region has 14 residues. The ends lost 4 bases at V and 2 bases at J; junction bases unmatched: 4. This chain's CDR3 is CASSSRDRNYGYTF. The CDR3 DNA reads TGTGCCAGCAGCTCCAGGGACAGAAACTATGGCTACACCTTC.

In the case of this clone: Mismatch with germline at one junction end may stem from a read error. The chain has TRBV10-2 and TRBJ1-6, with a weak D call TRBD1 (6 bases). In germline, CDR1 is WSHSY, CDR2 SAAADI. This CDR3 has 12 residues. DNA for the CDR3: TGCGCCAGCAGCGACAGGCAAAACCCCCCCCACTTT. Translated, it gives CASSDRQNPPHF.

The genes are TRBV29-1 and TRBJ2-1; TRBD2 matches 8 bases. Germline V gives CDR1 SQVTM, CDR2 ANQGSEA. The ends lost 6 bases at V and 8 bases at J; junction bases unmatched: 9. CDR3 length: 13 residues. The CDR3 loop reads CSVSTGLAYEQFF. CDR3 bases: TGCAGCGTATCCACAGGACTAGCCTATGAGCAGTTCTTC.

V usage is TRBV29-1 and J usage is TRBJ1-1, with a tentative D call TRBD1 (5 bases). The CDR3 is 13 amino acids. Germline lookup yields CDR1 SQVTM and CDR2 ANQGSEA. Trimming removed 7 bases from V and 10 bases from J, with 22 bases in between. The CDR3 DNA follows: TGCAGCGCCTCGGGGGAGAGCTGGGGGTCAGCTTTCTTT. Amino acids: CSASGESWGSAFF.

The chain employs TRBV5-6 and TRBJ1-2, with TRBD1 as a possible D gene (6 bases). The CDR3 is made up of 14 amino acids. CDR1 and CDR2 (germline): SGHDT, YYEEEE. Trimming removed 1 base at V and 6 bases at J, with 13 bases between. CDR3: CASSLWGRANGYTF. CDR3 DNA: TGTGCCAGCAGCTTGTGGGGGCGAGCGAATGGCTACACCTTC.

The sample holds one count of this clone. V is TRBV7-9 and J is TRBJ2-1; unclear D gene. The V end was cut by 5 bases, the J end by 4 bases, with 18 bases between. This CDR3 spans 16 amino acids. Germline CDR1 SEHNR, CDR2 FQNEAQ (reference sequence). In nucleotides, the CDR3 is TGTGCCAGCAGCCCACGGTTAGTTCCTGAGTACAATGAGCAGTTCTTC. It specifies CASSPRLVPEYNEQFF.

The gene calls are TRBV27 and TRBJ2-1; 7 nucleotides match TRBD2. The V segment lost 0 bases and the J segment 4 bases; nucleotides outside the gene matches: 6. Germline V gene sequence: CDR1 MNHEY, CDR2 SMNVEV (reference sequence). The length of the CDR3 is 16 residues. CDR3: CASSLSWREYYNEQFF. The CDR3 DNA reads as TGTGCCAGCAGTTTATCGTGGCGGGAGTATTACAATGAGCAGTTCTTC.

The chain recombines TRBV6-6 with TRBJ2-5; the match to TRBD2 covers 9 bases. J gave up 5 bases and V 5 bases, and 9 bases lay outside the gene matches. The CDR3 spans 15 residues. Germline CDR1 MNHNY, CDR2 SVGAGI (reference sequence). The CDR3 region is CASSTSGGSGETQYF. For the CDR3, the DNA is TGTGCCAGCAGTACGAGCGGGGGGTCCGGGGAGACCCAGTACTTC.

This clone was recorded a few times. V usage is TRBV7-9 and J usage is TRBJ2-7; a possible D gene is TRBD1 (6 bases). This CDR3 is 16 amino acids long. V was clipped by 0 bases and J by 2 bases, with 14 bases between them. The germline V gene has CDR1 SEHNR and CDR2 FQNEAQ (reference sequence). The CDR3 DNA sequence: TGTGCCAGCAGCTTAGCGAAGCAGGGGAGTCCCTACGAGCAGTACTTC. Translating it yields CASSLAKQGSPYEQYF.

As concerns this clone: One junction end disagrees with the germline gene, perhaps due to a read error. The chain couples TRBV4-2 to TRBJ2-2; 8 nucleotides line up with TRBD1. Germline assignment: CDR1 LGHNA and CDR2 YNFKEQ. The CDR3 extends over 16 amino acids. The CDR3 loop is CASNQDSGGAIGELFF. CDR3 DNA: TGTGCCAGCAACCAAGACTCAGGGGGCGCGATCGGGGAGCTGTTTTTT.

The chain has TRBV7-4 and TRBJ1-2; 8 positions match TRBD1. V lost 2 bases and J lost 3; bases outside the gene matches: 8. The germline V gene encodes CDR1 SGHVT and CDR2 SQSDAQ. There are 16 residues in the CDR3. CDR3 nucleotides: TGTGCCAGCAGCTTATATAACACAGGGGGGTACTATGGCTACACCTTC. Encoded protein: CASSLYNTGGYYGYTF.

The chain uses TRBV5-1 and TRBJ2-3, with D maybe TRBD1 (5 bases). The germline V gene encodes CDR1 SGHRS and CDR2 YFSETQ. Trimming stripped 2 bases from V and 0 bases from J, with 16 bases between. CDR3 length equals 17 residues. The CDR3 nucleotides read TGCGCCAGCAGCTTTTACCCGACAGTAGCTAGCACAGATACGCAGTATTTT. The encoded protein is CASSFYPTVASTDTQYF.

The gene calls are TRBV27 and TRBJ2-7; 14 bases map to TRBD2. The length of the CDR3 is 15 residues. The trim removed 3 bases at V and 6 bases at J, leaving 4 bases unmatched. Germline loops: CDR1 MNHEY, CDR2 SMNVEV (reference sequence). CDR3 in DNA: TGTGCCAGCAGTTTCCAAGGACTAGCGGGAGGCGAGCAGTACTTC. Translation gives CASSFQGLAGGEQYF.

V usage is TRBV29-1 and J usage is TRBJ1-1, with D possibly matching TRBD1 (5 bases). CDR1 and CDR2 (germline): SQVTM, ANQGSEA. V was trimmed by 2 bases and J by 2 bases, leaving 9 bases between them. The CDR3 consists of 13 residues. CDR3 DNA sequence: TGCAGCGTTGAACCCAGGGTCAACACTGAAGCTTTCTTT. Protein: CSVEPRVNTEAFF.

V and J are TRBV5-4 and TRBJ2-7; no definite D call. Per germline, CDR1 SGHNT and CDR2 YYREEE (reference sequence). V lost 0 bases and J lost 5, with 9 bases in between. The CDR3 runs 13 residues. The CDR3 DNA reads TGTGCCAGCAGCTTGGGAGGTCTAAACGAGCAGTACTTC. Residues: CASSLGGLNEQYF.

CDR3: CASSLGPGNTEAFF. CDR3 DNA sequence: TGTGCCAGCAGCTTAGGGCCTGGGAACACTGAAGCTTTCTTT. The genes are TRBV7-2 and TRBJ1-1; D is unresolved. Deletions cut 1 base from V and 1 base from J, with 7 bases between. Germline V gives CDR1 SGHTA, CDR2 FQGNSA. The CDR3 runs to 14 residues. Filled out from reference TRBV7-2 and TRBJ1-1, the complete variable domain reads GAGVSQSPSNKVTEKGKDVELRCDPISGHTALYWYRQSLGQGLEFLIYFQGNSAPDKSGLPSDRFSAERTGGSVSTLTIQRTQQEDSAVYLCASSLGPGNTEAFFGQGTRLTVV.

The CDR3 loop reads CASSARGGAGTDTQYF. As DNA, the CDR3 is TGTGCCAGCAGTGCCCGGGGGGGCGCGGGGACAGATACGCAGTATTTT. The chain recombines TRBV9 with TRBJ2-3, with 8 positions matching TRBD2. Germline V gene data show CDR1 as SGDLS and CDR2 as YYNGEE. This CDR3 is built from 16 residues. Trimming at V came to 5 bases and at J to 3 bases, leaving 11 bases not matched to a gene.